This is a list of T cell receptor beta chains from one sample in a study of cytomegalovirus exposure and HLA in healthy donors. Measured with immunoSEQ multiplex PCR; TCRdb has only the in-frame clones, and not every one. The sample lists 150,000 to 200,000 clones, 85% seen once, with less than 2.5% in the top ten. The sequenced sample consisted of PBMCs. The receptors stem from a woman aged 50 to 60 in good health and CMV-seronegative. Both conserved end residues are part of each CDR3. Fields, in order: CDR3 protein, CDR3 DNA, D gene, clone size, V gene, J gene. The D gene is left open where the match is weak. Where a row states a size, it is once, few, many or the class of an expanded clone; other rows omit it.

CDR3: CATLGGYTNIQYF
DNA: TGTGCCACCCTCGGGGGTTATACAAACATTCAGTACTTC
D: .
size: .
V: TRBV6-1
J: TRBJ2-4

CDR3: CASSSGRQAYEQYF
DNA: TGTGCCAGCAGCTCTGGAAGACAGGCCTACGAGCAGTACTTC
D: .
size: .
V: TRBV7-2
J: TRBJ2-7

CDR3: CASSVRVPRVTNEKLFF
DNA: TGTGCCAGCAGTGTCCGGGTCCCGCGGGTAACTAATGAAAAACTGTTTTTT
D: .
size: .
V: TRBV27
J: TRBJ1-4

CDR3: CASSIGEVGLSYNEQFF
DNA: TGTGCCAGTAGTATTGGGGAGGTGGGCCTCTCCTACAATGAGCAGTTCTTC
D: .
size: .
V: TRBV19
J: TRBJ2-1

CDR3: CASSQDLWQETAYEQYF
DNA: TGCGCCAGCAGCCAAGATCTGTGGCAGGAAACGGCCTACGAGCAGTACTTC
D: .
size: .
V: TRBV4-3
J: TRBJ2-7

CDR3: CASSLANSKSTQYF
DNA: TGTGCCAGCAGCTTAGCGAACAGCAAGAGTACCCAGTACTTC
D: .
size: once
V: TRBV7-9
J: TRBJ2-5

CDR3: CASSQGVPQREDPEAFF
DNA: TGTGCCAGCAGCCAGGGGGTCCCACAAAGGGAGGACCCTGAAGCTTTCTTT
D: .
size: .
V: TRBV14
J: TRBJ1-1

CDR3: CASSIWRAQPQHF
DNA: TGTGCCAGTAGTATTTGGAGGGCTCAGCCCCAGCATTTT
D: .
size: .
V: TRBV19
J: TRBJ1-5

CDR3: CASSLVGASTEAFF
DNA: TGTGCCAGCAGTTTGGTAGGGGCGAGCACTGAAGCTTTCTTT
D: .
size: .
V: TRBV28
J: TRBJ1-1

CDR3: CASSLSQAGGPYEQYF
DNA: TGTGCCAGCAGCTTATCCCAAGCGGGAGGGCCCTACGAGCAGTACTTC
D: TRBD2
size: .
V: TRBV7-8
J: TRBJ2-7

CDR3: CASNGGTSRFYEQYF
DNA: TGTGCCAGCAACGGTGGGACTAGCAGGTTCTACGAGCAGTACTTC
D: TRBD2
size: .
V: TRBV28
J: TRBJ2-7

CDR3: CASSVAKNLRQINTEAFF
DNA: TGTGCCAGCAGCGTAGCTAAAAATTTACGACAGATTAACACTGAAGCTTTCTTT
D: .
size: .
V: TRBV9
J: TRBJ1-1

CDR3: CASSSLDRGGGEQYF
DNA: TGTGCCAGCAGTTCACTTGACCGGGGGGGAGGCGAGCAGTACTTC
D: TRBD2
size: .
V: TRBV27
J: TRBJ2-7